This T cell receptor (beta chain) is drawn from a study of blood T cells in healthy people across ages. Through a sample-barcoded 5' primer and a J-beta primer mix, a second PCR was run for roughly 6 to 11 cycles. From the 5' RACE reads, TCRdb called clonotypes with MiXCR, one entry per CDR3 protein. The sample holds some 640,000 distinct CDR3 sequences, around half seen once. CDR3 size: 18 residues. Per the germline V gene, CDR1 is MNHEY and CDR2 is SVGEGT. J was trimmed by 2 bases and V by 0 bases; bases with no gene match: 6. Sample: blood. The gene calls are TRBV6-2 or TRBV6-3 and TRBJ2-3; 12 nucleotides agree with TRBD2. The receptor's source is a woman aged 60 to 75 in good health. Here the CDR3 DNA reads TGTGCCAGCAGTTACTCCTCCCGACTAGCGGGAGCCACAGATACGCAGTATTTT. The encoded protein is CASSYSSRLAGATDTQYF.